This T cell receptor beta chain was sequenced for a study of blood T cell repertoires in COVID-19. Across the whole study: COVID-19 samples collected from the United States, Italy and Spain covered acute and convalescent phases. From T cells, B-cell-depleted T cells, or PBMCs came the material, which was cDNA or gDNA.

In the authors' methods: Nucleated cell counts were estimated from reference gene primer amplification. TCRdb's table, derived via immunoSEQ multiplex PCR, lists solely in-frame clones and lacks some. That table furnishes V, J and clone size, whereas the DNA furnished D and trimming. The sample holds approximately 72,000 clones, roughly 86% seen once. CDR1 SGHRS and CDR2 YFSETQ come from the germline V gene. The CDR3 length is 17 residues. The V and J ends lost 3 bases and 5 bases, in that order; junction bases with no gene match: 10. The rearrangement links TRBV5-1 to TRBJ2-2, with TRBD1 matching 10 bases. Sample: peripheral blood. This TCR was recovered from a woman aged 55-69 years with acute or convalescent COVID-19. The CDR3 region has the DNA TGCGCCAGCAGCTCCCCGGGACAGGGGCGCCGGACCGGGGAGCTGTTTTTT. The encoded protein is CASSSPGQGRRTGELFF.